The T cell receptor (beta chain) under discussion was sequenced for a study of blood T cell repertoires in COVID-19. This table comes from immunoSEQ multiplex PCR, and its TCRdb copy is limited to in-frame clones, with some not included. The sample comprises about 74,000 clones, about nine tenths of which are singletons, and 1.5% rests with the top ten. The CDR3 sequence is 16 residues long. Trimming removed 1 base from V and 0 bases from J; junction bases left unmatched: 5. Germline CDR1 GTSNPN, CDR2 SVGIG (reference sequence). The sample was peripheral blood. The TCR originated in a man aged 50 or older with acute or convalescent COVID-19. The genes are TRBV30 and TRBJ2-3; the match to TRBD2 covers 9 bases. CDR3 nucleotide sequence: TGTGCCTGGAGTGGGGTAGCGGGGGCTAGCACAGATACGCAGTATTTT. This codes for CAWSGVAGASTDTQYF.